These T cell receptor beta chains were read from a single sample in a study of technical replicates of blood from a few donors. TCRdb's copy holds only in-frame clones and misses some; the assay was immunoSEQ multiplex PCR. The table lists about 100,000 clones, 95% to 97% of them singletons. Sequencing input: T cells isolated from PBMCs. These receptors were collected from a human donor in good health. Both conserved end residues are part of each CDR3. A D gene is named only where the DNA matches it firmly. The size of a clone is reported for some rows only, either as once, few or many, or as a class for expanded clones.

. TRBJ2-7 TRBV28 TRBD1 14 CASSILDRGYEQYF TGTGCCAGCAGCATACTAGACAGGGGCTACGAGCAGTACTTC
once TRBJ1-2 TRBV20-1 . 11 CSAEGLYGYTF TGCAGTGCGGAGGGACTTTATGGCTACACCTTC
. TRBJ2-3 TRBV2 . 14 CASSPLRDTDTQYF TGTGCCAGCAGTCCCTTACGCGATACAGATACGCAGTATTTT
. TRBJ2-7 TRBV11-2 TRBD2 17 CASSLFKGSGRNYEQYF TGTGCCAGCAGCTTATTTAAGGGTAGCGGGAGGAACTACGAGCAGTACTTC
. TRBJ1-3 TRBV21-1 . 15 CASEGAPARGNTIYF TGTGCCTCGGAGGGGGCCCCTGCTCGAGGAAACACCATATATTTT
few TRBJ1-1 TRBV4-2 . 14 CASSHLTGNTEAFF TGTGCCAGCAGCCACTTGACGGGTAACACTGAAGCTTTCTTT
. TRBJ2-7 TRBV5-6 . 14 CASRSRDLSYEQYF TGTGCCAGCAGGAGCCGGGACTTGTCCTACGAGCAGTACTTC
. TRBJ2-7 TRBV7-8 TRBD2 15 CASSSRTSGSYEQYF TGTGCCAGCAGCTCCCGGACTAGCGGGAGTTACGAGCAGTACTTC
. TRBJ2-5 TRBV2 TRBD2 17 CASSEGTSGEIQETQYF TGTGCCAGCAGTGAAGGTACTAGCGGCGAGATCCAAGAGACCCAGTACTTC
. TRBJ2-7 TRBV27 TRBD1 14 CASSAGGTTYEQYF TGTGCCAGCAGCGCAGGGGGCACAACCTACGAGCAGTACTTC
. TRBJ2-3 TRBV7-9 . 13 CARRDGSTDTQYF TGTGCCAGACGAGACGGGAGCACAGATACGCAGTATTTT
. TRBJ2-1 TRBV29-1 TRBD1 15 CSVFNAGGAGYEQFF TGCAGCGTTTTCAATGCAGGGGGCGCGGGATATGAGCAGTTCTTC
. TRBJ1-2 TRBV18 TRBD1 14 CASSPGQGARGYTF TGTGCCAGCTCACCAGGACAGGGGGCGAGGGGCTACACCTTC
. TRBJ2-1 TRBV7-6 . 13 CASSLGTTNEQFF TGTGCCAGCAGCTTAGGGACTACCAATGAGCAGTTCTTC
. TRBJ2-7 TRBV6-1 TRBD2 13 CASILAAPYEQYF TGTGCCAGCATACTAGCGGCTCCCTACGAGCAGTACTTC
. TRBJ2-7 TRBV28 TRBD2 16 CASSLPPLAGGYEQYF TGTGCCAGCAGCCTCCCTCCTCTAGCGGGAGGCTACGAGCAGTACTTC
few TRBJ2-5 TRBV18 . 14 CASSPWGNQETQYF TGTGCCAGCTCACCGTGGGGCAACCAAGAGACCCAGTACTTC
. TRBJ1-3 TRBV18 TRBD1 14 CASSQTGTGNTIYF TGTGCCAGCTCCCAGACAGGGACCGGAAACACCATATATTTT
. TRBJ1-2 TRBV9 . 13 CASSRGTIYGYTF TGTGCCAGCAGTAGAGGGACTATCTATGGCTACACCTTC
. TRBJ1-2 TRBV11-3 TRBD1 16 CASSLEGRTGAYGYTF TGTGCCAGCAGCTTAGAGGGGAGGACAGGGGCCTATGGCTACACCTTC
. TRBJ2-1 TRBV27 TRBD2 16 CASSPTAGLPYNEQFF TGTGCCAGCAGTCCCACTGCGGGACTACCTTACAATGAGCAGTTCTTC
. TRBJ2-1 TRBV2 TRBD2 15 CASSEETSGSSEQFF TGTGCCAGCAGTGAAGAGACTAGCGGGAGTTCTGAGCAGTTCTTC
. TRBJ2-7 TRBV9 . 16 CASSPMTGSSSYEQYF TGTGCCAGCAGCCCAATGACAGGCTCCAGCTCCTACGAGCAGTACTTC
medium-sized TRBJ2-2 TRBV6-1 . 15 CASSPLQGYAGELFF TGTGCCAGCAGTCCCCTACAGGGTTATGCCGGGGAGCTGTTTTTT
. TRBJ1-3 TRBV5-5 . 14 CASSQDLSGNTIYF TGTGCCAGCAGCCAAGACTTATCTGGAAACACCATATATTTT
. TRBJ1-1 TRBV10-3 . 14 CAISDVGGGTEAFF TGTGCCATCAGTGATGTAGGGGGTGGCACTGAAGCTTTCTTT
once TRBJ1-3 TRBV9 TRBD1 15 CASSGTGGSGNTIYF TGTGCCAGCAGCGGAACAGGGGGCAGTGGAAACACCATATATTTT
. TRBJ2-1 TRBV10-3 . 14 CAIRSPGRHNEQFF TGTGCCATCCGGTCCCCAGGGAGGCACAATGAGCAGTTCTTC
few TRBJ1-5 TRBV29-1 . 14 CSVAPATNNQPQHF TGCAGCGTGGCCCCCGCGACAAATAATCAGCCCCAGCATTTT
. TRBJ1-4 TRBV5-1 TRBD1 16 CASSFAAGTGNEKLFF TGCGCCAGCAGCTTTGCCGCCGGGACAGGGAATGAAAAACTGTTTTTT
. TRBJ1-1 TRBV5-1 . 16 CASSLAETGVNTEAFF TGCGCCAGCAGCTTGGCCGAGACAGGAGTGAACACTGAAGCTTTCTTT
once TRBJ2-7 TRBV6-5 TRBD2 14 CASSIAGNPHEQYF TGTGCCAGCAGTATAGCGGGAAACCCCCACGAGCAGTACTTC
. TRBJ1-2 TRBV27 . 14 CASRGTGGIYGYTF TGTGCCAGCAGGGGGACGGGGGGAATTTATGGCTACACCTTC
. TRBJ1-3 TRBV10-3 TRBD1 12 CAIRDRVDTIYF TGTGCCATCCGGGACAGGGTAGACACCATATATTTT
once TRBJ2-7 TRBV10-3 TRBD1 14 CAISDRDRAHEQYF TGTGCCATCAGTGACCGGGACAGGGCACACGAGCAGTACTTC
. TRBJ2-1 TRBV6-4 . 13 CASKSTTWSEQFF TGTGCCAGCAAGTCGACTACATGGAGTGAGCAGTTCTTC
. TRBJ2-1 TRBV29-1 TRBD2 15 CSVDFGGRPYNEQFF TGCAGCGTTGATTTCGGCGGGAGACCCTACAATGAGCAGTTCTTC